The next 22 T cell receptor beta chains were all read from a single sample in a study of blood T cells in healthy people across ages. Then a second PCR, running roughly 6 to 12 cycles, was carried out with a sample-barcoded 5' primer and a J-beta primer mix. TCRdb re-called the 5' RACE reads with MiXCR, one entry per CDR3 protein. The sample includes about 800,000 distinct CDR3 sequences, around a quarter of them seen just once. These data are also associated with another study on T cells of mothers and their children.

Material: blood. The source is a boy under 18 in good health.

V is TRBV20-1 and J is TRBJ1-1, with D possibly matching TRBD1 (5 bases). Germline loops: CDR1 DFQATT, CDR2 SNEGSKA (reference sequence). The CDR3 is made up of 12 amino acids. As DNA, the CDR3 is TGCATCGCCTGCCAGGGGAACACTGAAGCTTTCTTT. It yields the protein CIACQGNTEAFF.

The DNA for the CDR3 is TGTGCCAGCAGTGGGAACAGACAGACCGGGGAGCTGTTTTTT. Residues: CASSGNRQTGELFF. V is TRBV6-5 and J is TRBJ2-2, with a weak D call TRBD1 (5 bases). Germline V lookup: CDR1 MNHEY, CDR2 SVGAGI. Trimming shortened V by 5 bases and J by 5 bases, and 12 bases separated the two germline ends. CDR3 length: 14 residues.

Concerning this clonotype: This is likely an artifact of a read error, given a far larger clone one base away. This chain connects TRBV9 to TRBJ2-7, with TRBD1 as a possible D gene (6 bases). Germline V lookup: CDR1 SGDLS, CDR2 YYNGEE. The length of the CDR3 is 12 residues. In DNA, the CDR3 is TGTGCCAGCAGCTCGGACAGCTACAAGCAGTACTTC. Translation: CASSSDSYKQYF.

This sequence joins TRBV10-3 and TRBJ2-5; 12 positions match TRBD2. The length of the CDR3 is 15 residues. CDR1 and CDR2 (germline): ENHRY, SYGVKD. V gave up 4 bases and J gave up 10 bases; unmatched junction bases: 10. CDR3 nucleotides: TGTGCCATCAGTGGAACTAGCGGGGGGACCAGGATCCAGTACTTC. Its protein product is CAISGTSGGTRIQYF.

The rearrangement links TRBV5-1 to TRBJ2-7; D may match TRBD1 or TRBD2 (5 bases each). The closer fit of TRBJ2-1 to the DNA end suggests the J call may be wrong. The germline gives CDR1 SGHRS, CDR2 YFSETQ. The CDR3 consists of 16 residues. DNA for the CDR3: TGCGCCAGCAGGGCTGGGGACCTTCCCGCCTACAATGAGCAGTTCTTC. This gives the protein CASRAGDLPAYNEQFF.

This clonotype was seen just once. The rearrangement uses TRBV7-9 and TRBJ1-5; no reliable D call. V was cut by 5 bases and J by 1 base, with 3 bases left in between. CDR3 size: 12 residues. Germline V gene sequence: CDR1 SEHNR, CDR2 FQNEAQ (reference sequence). The CDR3 DNA sequence: TGTGCCAGCAGCCAGAGCAATCAGCCCCAGCATTTT. Protein: CASSQSNQPQHF.

There are a few counts of this clonotype. V is TRBV7-8 and J is TRBJ2-1, with D tentatively TRBD2 (6 bases). Germline CDR1 reads SGHVS; CDR2 reads FQNEAQ. Between the trimmed V and J ends, which lost 1 base and 2 bases, there was a span of 12 bases. This CDR3 is 16 amino acids long. The CDR3 DNA is TGTGCCAGCAGCTTAGAAGTGGGGGGAGCCTACAATGAGCAGTTCTTC. It yields the protein CASSLEVGGAYNEQFF.

The V call is TRBV29-1, the J call TRBJ2-3; perhaps TRBD1 as D (5 bases). The CDR3 covers 12 residues. CDR1 is SQVTM, CDR2 ANQGSEA, per germline. The V end lost 6 bases, the J end lost 4 bases, and 11 bases lay between the germline ends. Here the CDR3 reads CSVESQADTQYF. The CDR3 nucleotides read TGCAGCGTCGAATCACAGGCAGATACGCAGTATTTT.

Remarks on this clonotype: The germline gene is not matched at one end of the junction; a read error may be the cause. The chain joins TRBV3-1 to TRBJ2-5; no definite D call. Near its end, the DNA agrees better with TRBJ2-7, so the J call may be wrong. The germline gives CDR1 LGHDT, CDR2 YNNKEL (reference sequence). CDR3 length equals 16 residues. DNA for the CDR3: TGTGCCGGCAGCCAAGGATCCCTCCGGAGTTTCGACGAGCAGTACTTC. This translates into CAGSQGSLRSFDEQYF.

This clonotype was counted between two and nine times. The chain joins TRBV7-6 to TRBJ2-3; D possibly corresponds to TRBD1 (6 bases). V was cut by 0 bases and J by 3 bases, with 10 bases left in between. Germline lookup yields CDR1 SGHVS and CDR2 FNYEAQ. This CDR3 is built from 15 residues. The CDR3 nucleotides are TGTGCCAGCAGCTTAGCCCTCACAGGGACAGATACGCAGTATTTT. Protein: CASSLALTGTDTQYF.

The genes are TRBV6-5 and TRBJ1-2; TRBD1 aligns across 7 bases. The CDR3 loop spans 16 amino acids. The ends lost 4 bases at V and 6 bases at J; junction bases unmatched: 14. The V gene's germline CDR1 is MNHEY and CDR2 SVGAGI. This CDR3 reads CASSSPRDSGSHGYTF. CDR3 in DNA: TGTGCCAGCAGTTCCCCGCGGGACAGTGGAAGCCATGGCTACACCTTC.

This clonotype was counted only a few times. The V gene is TRBV7-9, the J gene TRBJ2-5, with 7 bases identical to TRBD2. The CDR3 is 16 residues long. Germline CDR1 reads SEHNR; CDR2 reads FQNEAQ (reference sequence). V trimming: 1 base; J trimming: 5 bases; junction bases outside the gene matches: 10. CDR3 in amino acids: CASSLEVSGLRETQYF. In DNA, the CDR3 is TGTGCCAGCAGCTTAGAGGTTAGCGGGCTGCGGGAGACCCAGTACTTC.

The chain joins TRBV28 to TRBJ1-5; D possibly corresponds to TRBD1 (6 bases). V shed 9 bases and J shed 2 bases, with 17 bases lying between them. The CDR3 loop spans 15 amino acids. Germline CDR1 and CDR2: MDHEN and SYDVKM. The CDR3 DNA sequence: TGTGCCAGTACAGAGGGGGGTATGGGCAATCAGCCCCAGCATTTT. Translation gives CASTEGGMGNQPQHF.

The CDR3 protein is CASSPTGGKETQYF. The CDR3 region has the DNA TGTGCCAGCTCACCGACAGGGGGCAAGGAGACCCAGTACTTC. V is TRBV18 and J is TRBJ2-5; TRBD1 agrees at 10 bases. The trim removed 3 bases at V and 5 bases at J, leaving 3 bases unmatched. This CDR3 has 14 residues. From germline, CDR1 is KGHSH and CDR2 LQKENI.

A note on this clonotype: Relative to the germline gene, one junction end is altered; a read error may explain this. The chain combines TRBV4-3 with TRBJ2-3; maybe TRBD1 (5 bases). CDR1 is LGHNA and CDR2 is YSLEER in the germline V gene. The CDR3 has 15 amino acids. The CDR3 DNA reads TGCGCCAGCGGCCAACGTTTCCCAGGGACAGATACGCAGTATTTT. Translated, it gives CASGQRFPGTDTQYF.

This chain connects TRBV28 to TRBJ2-7; no clear D. Germline CDR1 and CDR2: MDHEN and SYDVKM. CDR3 length: 14 amino acids. The V and J ends lost 7 bases and 3 bases respectively, with 16 bases between them. For the CDR3, the DNA is TGTGCCAGCACCAGAAACCGGGCGGACTACGAGCAGTACTTC. The encoded protein is CASTRNRADYEQYF.

By share, this clonotype counts as medium-sized (0.01 to 0.1%). The J gene is TRBJ1-2, the V gene TRBV7-9, with TRBD1 matching 7 bases. This CDR3 contains 12 residues. The germline V gene encodes CDR1 SEHNR and CDR2 FQNEAQ (reference sequence). With 6 bases clipped from V and 6 bases from J, the junction kept 4 bases outside the gene matches. This CDR3 is CASRGGPDGYTF. In DNA, the CDR3 is TGTGCCAGCAGAGGGGGCCCGGATGGCTACACCTTC.

This clonotype was observed a handful of times. The chain couples TRBV4-1 to TRBJ2-7, with 7 bases identical to TRBD1. Trimming at V came to 0 bases and at J to 0 bases, leaving 2 bases not matched to a gene. This CDR3 has 15 amino acids. The V gene's germline CDR1 is MGHRA and CDR2 YSYEKL. The CDR3 bases are TGCGCCAGCAGCCAAGATGACAGGGACTCCTACGAGCAGTACTTC. This encodes CASSQDDRDSYEQYF.

The CDR3 region has the DNA TGTGCCAGCAGCAAGAAGGGACAGGGGTCGGGGGCCAACGTCCTGACTTTC. Amino acid sequence: CASSKKGQGSGANVLTF. The V gene is TRBV21-1, the J gene TRBJ2-6. TRBV21-1 is annotated as a pseudogene. The CDR3 has 17 residues.

Notes on this clonotype: One end of the junction fails to match germline, which may point to a read error. The rearrangement joins TRBV5-1 to TRBJ2-1; 8 nucleotides match TRBD2. Germline CDR1 is SGHRS and CDR2 is YFSETQ. This CDR3 contains 17 residues. In nucleotides, the CDR3 is TGCGCCAGCAGATTGGAGAAGAATAGCGGGATTTACAATGAGCAGTTCTTC. Protein: CASRLEKNSGIYNEQFF.

The chain is built from TRBV7-9 and TRBJ2-1; D is uncertain. The CDR3 has 14 residues. Per the germline V gene, CDR1 is SEHNR and CDR2 is FQNEAQ (reference sequence). Trimming removed 8 bases at V and 0 bases at J, with 11 bases between. CDR3 nucleotide sequence: TGTGCCAGCCTGGGAAAACCCTCCTACAATGAGCAGTTCTTC. It yields the protein CASLGKPSYNEQFF.

The rearrangement uses TRBV25-1 and TRBJ2-1; 11 bases map to TRBD2. V shed 0 bases, J shed 2 bases, and the junction held 9 bases outside the gene matches. Germline CDR1 and CDR2: MGHDK and SYGVNS. This CDR3 is 19 amino acids long. The CDR3 is CASSEYLGVAGGPYNEQFF. CDR3 coding DNA: TGTGCCAGCAGTGAATACCTAGGGGTAGCGGGGGGGCCCTACAATGAGCAGTTCTTC.